This entry concerns a single T cell receptor (beta chain). At least ten counts were recorded for this clonotype. It lacks a known antigen. Base qualities are not at hand, and no much larger clone is one base apart. These data belong to a study of T cells in Graves' hyperthyroidism and ophthalmopathy (dated by TCRdb to about 2019). In terms of the full investigation: Peripheral blood was collected at initial diagnosis, before any treatment. To identify distinguishing TCR V-J signatures, a discovery cohort of some 99 patients was used, comprising roughly 45 with Graves' ophthalmopathy and around 60 with stable Graves' hyperthyroidism. Prospective prediction of ophthalmopathy was tested in an independent validation cohort of about 19 hyperthyroidism patients and 17 patients who later progressed to ophthalmopathy. The 95 to 100 discovery patients were randomly divided into training and test sets at a 7:3 ratio. In several Graves' hyperthyroidism patients, the study also compared T-cell repertoires from thyroid tissue with T-cell repertoires from blood. Following sampling, methimazole starting at 30 mg daily was given to hyperthyroidism patients, and high-dose intravenous methylprednisolone was given to ophthalmopathy patients. According to the paper, TCR Vbeta CDR3 sequencing was carried out on around 140 peripheral blood samples, which came from approximately 43 ophthalmopathy, approximately 78 hyperthyroidism and 17 progressor patients. The full study reports these points: A 13 V-J signature model separated ophthalmopathy from stable hyperthyroidism, with 87.88% sensitivity and 81.08% specificity in cross-validation and 80%/75% in testing. Blood samples also contained most of the expanded thyroid clonotypes (frequency above 0.001), which suggests that blood repertoires may reflect thyroid immune responses. In validation, the model predicted progression to ophthalmopathy with roughly 70% sensitivity and approximately 74% specificity, a median of about 6.7 months before onset. Sample size was not statistically predetermined, and investigators were not blinded to group allocation.

TCR beta CDR3 regions were amplified from RNA transcripts. The first round of RT-PCR for the TCR CDR3 was performed with the HTBI primer set and the Qiagen OneStep RT-PCR kit. Libraries were constructed in a second round of multiplex PCR, after which size selection and purification were carried out. Sequencing of the libraries was done on an Illumina HiSeq2000 using paired-end 100 bp reads. Per the source publication's procedure: SOAPnuke was used to process the raw data, with reads discarded if the reads contained adapters or uncalled bases, had a mean Phred below 15, or lacked an exact constant-primer or identifier match. High-quality paired reads were merged with COPE v1.2.5, and unique nucleotide sequences were defined as clonotypes. Clonotypes were aligned to IMGT TRBV, TRBD and TRBJ reference segments using MiTCR v1.1. The analysis included only V-J combinations with a frequency above 0.0001, which together covered roughly 99% of the repertoires. The TCS score was defined as the ratio of F50 (clonal expansion) to E x V (chaos), calculated using BLOSUM62-based TCRdist between CDR3 peptides within each V-J. Welch's t-statistics and random forest reduced around 550 V-J features to fewer than 15, which were used in a naive Bayes classifier (R e1071). TCRdb trimmed the raw reads at Q25, called clones with MiXCR and kept productive beta chains. Rows are combined by CDR3 protein, so each entry shows the most common genes and DNA. In this record, the V and J calls reflect TCRdb's handling and not the investigators' own analysis. Counted in this sample were about 700,000 distinct CDR3 sequences; 13% to 15% of them appeared once. The top ten constitute roughly a tenth of the sample.

The CDR3 numbers 13 residues from cysteine through phenylalanine. The retained sequence is limited to the CDR3, 39 bases, with the frame set at the first base. Trimming leaves V shorter by 8 bases and J shorter by 4 bases, with the junction holding 9 bases beyond the gene matches. From the germline V gene (reference sequence), CDR1 is GTSNPN and CDR2 is SVGIG. A patient counted as having stable Graves' hyperthyroidism if no progression to ophthalmopathy occurred over 18 months of follow-up. Hyperthyroidism patients were newly diagnosed, with disease duration under 2 months, and aged 18 to 65 years. Patients with uncontrolled infections, other autoimmune diseases, pregnancy or lactation were excluded. Diagnoses relied on clinical symptoms, serum thyroxine and TRAb, thyroid ultrasound and orbital computed tomography. Ficoll-Paque density gradient centrifugation was used to isolate PBMCs from 8 to 10 ml of fresh peripheral blood. Trizol reagent was used to extract total RNA, and RNA quality was then checked on an Agilent 2100 Bioanalyzer.

The source material was blood. The sequence was collected from a young woman with Graves' hyperthyroidism. The chain joins TRBV30 to TRBJ2-7; 9 bases in between match TRBD1. The CDR3: CAGTGQGKYEQYF. The nucleotide sequence reads TGTGCCGGGACCGGACAGGGGAAGTACGAGCAGTACTTC.